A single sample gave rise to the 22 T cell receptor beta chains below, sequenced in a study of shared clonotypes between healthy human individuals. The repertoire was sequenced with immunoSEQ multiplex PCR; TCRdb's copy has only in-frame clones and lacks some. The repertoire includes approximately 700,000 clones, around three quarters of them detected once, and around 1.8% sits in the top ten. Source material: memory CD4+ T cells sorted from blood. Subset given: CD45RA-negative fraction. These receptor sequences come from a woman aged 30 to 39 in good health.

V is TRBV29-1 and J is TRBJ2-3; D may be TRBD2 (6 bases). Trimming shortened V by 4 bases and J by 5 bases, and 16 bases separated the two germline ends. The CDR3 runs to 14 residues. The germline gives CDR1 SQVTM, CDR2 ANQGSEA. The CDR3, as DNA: TGCAGCGTTGTTCCCGGGAGTTTTGGAGATACGCAGTATTTT. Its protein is CSVVPGSFGDTQYF.

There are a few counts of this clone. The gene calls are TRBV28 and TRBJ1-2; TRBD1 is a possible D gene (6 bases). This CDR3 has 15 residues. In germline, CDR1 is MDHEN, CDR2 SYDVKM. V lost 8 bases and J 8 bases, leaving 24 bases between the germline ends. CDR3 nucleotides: TGTGCCAGCCGGCCGAACTTCGGGGGCGCAGGGGGCTACACCTTC. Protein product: CASRPNFGGAGGYTF.

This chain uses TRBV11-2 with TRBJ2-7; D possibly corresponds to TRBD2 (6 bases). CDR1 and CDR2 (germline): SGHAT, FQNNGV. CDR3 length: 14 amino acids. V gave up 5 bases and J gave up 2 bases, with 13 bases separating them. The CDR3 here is CASSRAGLAYEQYF. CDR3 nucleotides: TGTGCCAGCAGCCGCGCGGGACTGGCCTACGAGCAGTACTTC.

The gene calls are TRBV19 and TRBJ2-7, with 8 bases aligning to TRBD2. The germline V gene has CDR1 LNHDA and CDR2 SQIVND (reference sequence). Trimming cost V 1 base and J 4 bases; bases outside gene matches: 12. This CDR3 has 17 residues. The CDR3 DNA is TGTGCCAGTAGTATAGCCCTTTCAGCGGGAGTAGGATACGAGCAGTACTTC. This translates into CASSIALSAGVGYEQYF.

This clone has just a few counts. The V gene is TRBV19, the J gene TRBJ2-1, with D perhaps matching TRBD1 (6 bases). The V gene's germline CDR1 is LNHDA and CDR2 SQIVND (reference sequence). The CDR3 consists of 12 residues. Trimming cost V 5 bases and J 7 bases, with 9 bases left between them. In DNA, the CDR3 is TGTGCCAGTAGTCAGGGGATGAATGAGCAGTTCTTC. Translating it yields CASSQGMNEQFF.

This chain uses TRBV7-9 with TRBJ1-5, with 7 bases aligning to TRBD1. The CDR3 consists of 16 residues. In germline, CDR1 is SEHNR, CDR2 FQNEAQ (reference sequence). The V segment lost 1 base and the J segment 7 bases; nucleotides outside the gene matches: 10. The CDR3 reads CASSLGGTTGEQPQHF. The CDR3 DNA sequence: TGTGCCAGCAGCTTAGGTGGGACAACAGGGGAGCAGCCCCAGCATTTT.

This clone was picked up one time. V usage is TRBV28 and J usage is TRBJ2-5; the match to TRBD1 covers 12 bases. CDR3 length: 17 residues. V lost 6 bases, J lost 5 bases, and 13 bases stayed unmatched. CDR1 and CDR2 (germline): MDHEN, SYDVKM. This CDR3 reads CASRPGQGARADETQYF. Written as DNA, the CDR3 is TGTGCCAGCAGGCCGGGACAGGGGGCCAGAGCTGACGAGACCCAGTACTTC.

The CDR3 protein is CASSLDRVAAYEQYF. CDR3 DNA: TGTGCCAGCAGCTTAGACCGGGTAGCGGCCTACGAGCAGTACTTC. J is TRBJ2-7 and V is TRBV7-2; D perhaps matches TRBD2 (6 bases). Germline values: CDR1 SGHTA, CDR2 FQGNSA. The CDR3 covers 15 residues. Trimming removed 1 base at V and 2 bases at J, with 12 bases between.

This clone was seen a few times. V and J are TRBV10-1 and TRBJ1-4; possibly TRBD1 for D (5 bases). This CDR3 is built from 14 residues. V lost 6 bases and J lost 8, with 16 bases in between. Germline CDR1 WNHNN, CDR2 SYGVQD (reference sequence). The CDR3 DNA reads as TGCGCCAGCAGCTCCGGGACGGCGGGAGAAAAACTGTTTTTT. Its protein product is CASSSGTAGEKLFF.

This chain's CDR3 is CASRSDSYNEQFF. CDR3 DNA sequence: TGTGCCAGCAGGTCGGACTCCTACAATGAGCAGTTCTTC. The V and J genes are TRBV6-5 and TRBJ2-1; no clear D gene. The ends were cut back, 6 bases at V and 0 bases at J, with 6 bases in the middle. There are 13 residues in the CDR3. CDR1 is MNHEY and CDR2 is SVGAGI in the germline V gene.

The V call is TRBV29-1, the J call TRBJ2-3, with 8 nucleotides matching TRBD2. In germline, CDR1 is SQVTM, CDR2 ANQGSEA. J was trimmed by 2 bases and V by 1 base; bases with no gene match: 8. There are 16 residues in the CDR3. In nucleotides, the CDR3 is TGCAGCGTTGAAGTTATCGGGAGGGGGTCCACAGATACGCAGTATTTT. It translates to CSVEVIGRGSTDTQYF.

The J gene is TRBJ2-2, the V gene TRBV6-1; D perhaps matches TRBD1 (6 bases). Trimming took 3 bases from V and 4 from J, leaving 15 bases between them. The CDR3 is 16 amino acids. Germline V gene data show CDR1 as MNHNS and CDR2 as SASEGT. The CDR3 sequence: CASSDVAGESTGELFF. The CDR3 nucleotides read TGTGCCAGCAGTGATGTGGCAGGGGAAAGCACCGGGGAGCTGTTTTTT.

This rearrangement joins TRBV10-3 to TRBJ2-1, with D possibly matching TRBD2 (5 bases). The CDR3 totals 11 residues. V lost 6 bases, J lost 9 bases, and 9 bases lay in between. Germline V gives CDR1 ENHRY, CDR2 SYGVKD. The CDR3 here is CAIRDSLEQFF. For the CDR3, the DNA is TGTGCCATCAGGGACTCCCTTGAGCAGTTCTTC.

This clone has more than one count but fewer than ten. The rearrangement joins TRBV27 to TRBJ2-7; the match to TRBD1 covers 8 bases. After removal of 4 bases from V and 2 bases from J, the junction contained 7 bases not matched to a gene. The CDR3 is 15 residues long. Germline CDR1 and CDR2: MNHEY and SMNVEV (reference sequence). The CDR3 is CASSSRGTGTYEQYF. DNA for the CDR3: TGTGCCAGCAGTTCCCGCGGGACAGGAACCTACGAGCAGTACTTC.

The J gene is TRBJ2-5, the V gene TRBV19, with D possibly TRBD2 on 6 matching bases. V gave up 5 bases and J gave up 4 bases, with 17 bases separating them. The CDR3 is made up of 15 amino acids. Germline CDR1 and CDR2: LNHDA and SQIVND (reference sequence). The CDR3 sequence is CASSDRGTGAETQYF. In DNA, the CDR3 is TGTGCCAGTAGTGACCGCGGGACTGGGGCAGAGACCCAGTACTTC.

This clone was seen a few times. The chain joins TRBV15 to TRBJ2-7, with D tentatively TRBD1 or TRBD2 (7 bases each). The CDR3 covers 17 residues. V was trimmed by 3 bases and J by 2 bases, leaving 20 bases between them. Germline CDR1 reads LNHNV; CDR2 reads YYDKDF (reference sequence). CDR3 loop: CATSREVGRGLPYEQYF. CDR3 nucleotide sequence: TGTGCCACCAGCAGGGAGGTGGGGAGGGGGCTCCCCTACGAGCAGTACTTC.

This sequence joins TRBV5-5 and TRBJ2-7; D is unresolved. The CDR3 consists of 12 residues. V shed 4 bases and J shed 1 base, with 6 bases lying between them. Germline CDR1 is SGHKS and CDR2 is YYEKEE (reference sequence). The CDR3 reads CASSLRSYEQYF. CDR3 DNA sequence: TGTGCCAGCAGCCTCAGATCCTACGAGCAGTACTTC.

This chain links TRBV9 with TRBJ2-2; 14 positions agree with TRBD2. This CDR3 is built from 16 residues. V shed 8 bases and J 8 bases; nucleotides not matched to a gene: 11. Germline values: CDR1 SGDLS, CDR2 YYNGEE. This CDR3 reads CASGDRGLAGVGELFF. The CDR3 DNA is TGTGCCAGTGGAGACCGGGGACTAGCGGGAGTGGGGGAGCTGTTTTTT.

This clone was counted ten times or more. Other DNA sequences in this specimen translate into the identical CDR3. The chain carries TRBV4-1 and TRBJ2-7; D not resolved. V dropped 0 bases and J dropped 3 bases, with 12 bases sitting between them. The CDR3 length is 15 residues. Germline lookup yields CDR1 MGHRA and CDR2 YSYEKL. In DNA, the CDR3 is TGCGCCAGCAGCCAAGATCGGGTAGGAGTCTACGAGCAGTACTTC. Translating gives CASSQDRVGVYEQYF.

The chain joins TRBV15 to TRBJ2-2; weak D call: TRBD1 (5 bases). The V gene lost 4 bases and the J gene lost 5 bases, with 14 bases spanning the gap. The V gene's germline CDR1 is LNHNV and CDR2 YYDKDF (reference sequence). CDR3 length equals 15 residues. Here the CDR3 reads CATSKGQQETGELFF. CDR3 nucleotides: TGTGCCACCAGCAAGGGCCAACAGGAGACCGGGGAGCTGTTTTTT.

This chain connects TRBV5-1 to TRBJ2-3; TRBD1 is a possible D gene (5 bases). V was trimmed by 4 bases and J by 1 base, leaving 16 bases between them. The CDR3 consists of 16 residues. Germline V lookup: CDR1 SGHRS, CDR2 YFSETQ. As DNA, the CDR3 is TGCGCCAGCAGCGAGGCCACAGTAGGGGGCACAGATACGCAGTATTTT. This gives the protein CASSEATVGGTDTQYF.

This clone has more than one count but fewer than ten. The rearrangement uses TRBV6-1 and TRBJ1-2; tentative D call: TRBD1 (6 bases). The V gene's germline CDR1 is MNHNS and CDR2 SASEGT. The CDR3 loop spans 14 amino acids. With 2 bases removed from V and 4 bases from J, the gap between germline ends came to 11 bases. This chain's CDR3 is CASSEWGATYGYTF. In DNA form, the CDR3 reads TGTGCCAGCAGTGAATGGGGGGCAACCTATGGCTACACCTTC.